Below, one TCR beta chain is given with its context. V lost 4 bases and J 6 bases, leaving 16 bases between the germline ends. This CDR3 has 15 amino acids. CDR1 is SEHNR, CDR2 FQNEAQ, per germline (reference sequence). This entry comes from a study of shared clonotypes between healthy human individuals. TCRdb's copy holds only in-frame clones and misses some; the assay was immunoSEQ multiplex PCR. Of more than 550,000 clones in the sample, 90% were seen once. The rearrangement links TRBV7-9 to TRBJ2-1; the D is unclear. The sequencing sample was made of memory CD8+ T cells from PBMCs. Specified subset: CD45RO+ cells pooled with CCR7-negative TemRA cells. This receptor was taken from a man younger than 30 in good health. Some clones in this sample may be carry-over from other donors' samples. The CDR3 sequence: CASSSQLTPGNEQFF. The CDR3 DNA reads TGTGCCAGCAGCTCCCAGCTTACTCCCGGCAATGAGCAGTTCTTC.